The 20 T cell receptor beta chains below were found in one sample sequenced in a study of cytomegalovirus exposure and HLA in healthy donors. The PCR used 60 Vbeta and 13 Jbeta primers. The method was immunoSEQ multiplex PCR; TCRdb's version includes in-frame clones alone and lacks a portion of them. The table has over 80,000 clones, 65% to 80% seen once. The sequenced sample was PBMCs. These TCRs come from a woman between 18 and 30 years old in good health and CMV-seropositive.

CDR3 coding DNA: TGTGCCAGCTCACCGAGGGGGGGTTGGACCTTTTCCGATAATTCACCCCTCCACTTT. Protein: CASSPRGGWTFSDNSPLHF. The V call is TRBV18, the J call TRBJ1-6; tentative D call: TRBD1 (6 bases). With 3 bases removed from V and 5 bases from J, the gap between germline ends came to 23 bases. This CDR3 comprises 19 residues. The germline gives CDR1 KGHSH, CDR2 LQKENI.

The rearrangement uses TRBV5-6 and TRBJ2-3, with 8 bases lining up with TRBD2. V lost 0 bases, J lost 2 bases, and 5 bases stayed unmatched. This CDR3 has 16 residues. Germline CDR1 and CDR2: SGHDT and YYEEEE. In DNA form, the CDR3 reads TGTGCCAGCAGCTTGGAAACTAGCGGAAACACAGATACGCAGTATTTT. Protein product: CASSLETSGNTDTQYF.

The CDR3 region has the DNA TGTGCCAGCAGTTACCAACAGGCGGAATCACCCCTCCACTTT. This translates into CASSYQQAESPLHF. The rearrangement uses TRBV6-5 and TRBJ1-6, with a weak D call TRBD1 (5 bases). Germline V gene data show CDR1 as MNHEY and CDR2 as SVGAGI. V was pared by 2 bases and J by 10 bases, with 12 bases between. The CDR3 sequence is 14 residues long.

The chain links TRBV27 to TRBJ2-2; possibly TRBD2 for D (7 bases). The CDR3 spans 18 residues. The V end lost 1 base, the J end lost 6 bases, and 21 bases lay between the germline ends. The V gene's germline CDR1 is MNHEY and CDR2 SMNVEV (reference sequence). CDR3 sequence: CASSLYEWGQGRAGELFF. The CDR3 nucleotides are TGTGCCAGCAGTTTATACGAATGGGGCCAGGGGAGGGCCGGGGAGCTGTTTTTT.

This clone came up a few times. V and J are TRBV28 and TRBJ2-7; D gene unclear. This CDR3 contains 11 residues. Germline assignment: CDR1 MDHEN and CDR2 SYDVKM. The ends were cut back, 7 bases at V and 6 bases at J, with 10 bases in the middle. The CDR3 nucleotides read TGTGCCAGCATGGGCGTGTTCGAGCAGTACTTC. Protein sequence: CASMGVFEQYF.

The CDR3 region is CASSLGGVGTEAFF. Written as DNA, the CDR3 is TGTGCCAGCAGCCTAGGGGGGGTAGGGACTGAAGCTTTCTTT. The chain couples TRBV11-2 to TRBJ1-1; possible D gene TRBD1, 6 bases. The CDR3 totals 14 residues. Deletions cut 5 bases from V and 5 bases from J, with 15 bases between. Germline CDR1 is SGHAT and CDR2 is FQNNGV.

The chain carries TRBV11-3 and TRBJ2-5, with a weak D call TRBD1 (6 bases). Trimming removed 0 bases from V and 3 bases from J, with 11 bases in between. This CDR3 is built from 15 residues. Germline V gives CDR1 SGHNT, CDR2 YENEEA. The CDR3 DNA follows: TGTGCCAGCAGCTTAGACGGCAGGGGCAAAGAGACCCAGTACTTC. This translates into CASSLDGRGKETQYF.

The CDR3 region has the DNA TGTGCCACCAGCAGAGATCGGAGGCAGCCCCAGCATTTT. This translates into CATSRDRRQPQHF. This chain joins TRBV15 and TRBJ1-5; D is unresolved. V was clipped by 0 bases and J by 7 bases, with 7 bases between them. Germline CDR1 is LNHNV and CDR2 is YYDKDF (reference sequence). This CDR3 comprises 13 residues.

The chain recombines TRBV7-9 with TRBJ2-1, with 13 bases fitting TRBD2. Unmatched junction bases numbered 8, after V lost 5 bases and J lost 10 bases. This CDR3 is built from 15 residues. Germline CDR1 reads SEHNR; CDR2 reads FQNEAQ (reference sequence). CDR3: CASSPGLAGRIEQFF. The CDR3 DNA reads TGTGCCAGCAGCCCGGGACTAGCGGGGCGGATCGAGCAGTTCTTC.

The CDR3 coding sequence is TGCGCCAGCAGCCAGTTCTCTGCAGGGGGCCAAGAGACCCAGTACTTC. As protein: CASSQFSAGGQETQYF. The V and J genes are TRBV10-1 and TRBJ2-5, with TRBD1 identical over 7 bases. Germline CDR1 and CDR2: WNHNN and SYGVQD (reference sequence). The V gene end was trimmed by 6 bases and the J gene end by 1 base; junction bases not matched to a gene: 11. This CDR3 is built from 16 residues.

This clone has just a few counts. The chain links TRBV28 to TRBJ1-1, with 12 bases lining up with TRBD1. Trimming took 2 bases from V and 4 from J; bases not matched to a gene: 14. This CDR3 has 19 residues. Germline-derived CDR1 and CDR2 are MDHEN and SYDVKM. The CDR3 here is CASSLLLKGTGGASTEAFF. CDR3 DNA sequence: TGTGCCAGCAGTTTACTGCTAAAGGGGACAGGGGGCGCCTCCACTGAAGCTTTCTTT.

V is TRBV2 and J is TRBJ1-1, with D unclear. This CDR3 has 15 residues. V dropped 5 bases and J dropped 5 bases, with 18 bases sitting between them. Germline V CDR1 and CDR2: SNHLY, FYNNEI. The CDR3 nucleotides are TGTGCCAGCAGTACGCCGAGAGGGAGCGGAACTGAAGCTTTCTTT. It specifies CASSTPRGSGTEAFF.

The V gene is TRBV27, the J gene TRBJ2-3, with 12 positions matching TRBD2. Germline lookup yields CDR1 MNHEY and CDR2 SMNVEV (reference sequence). The CDR3 loop spans 16 amino acids. V was clipped by 5 bases and J by 2 bases; unmatched bases: 5. This CDR3 reads CASSTGLAGITDTQYF. CDR3 DNA: TGTGCCAGCAGTACAGGACTAGCGGGAATCACAGATACGCAGTATTTT.

This clone occurred once. This chain connects TRBV11-3 to TRBJ2-4, with 11 bases lining up with TRBD1. The CDR3 extends over 15 amino acids. Germline V gene lookup returns CDR1 SGHNT and CDR2 YENEEA. V shed 0 bases and J 9 bases; nucleotides not matched to a gene: 4. The CDR3 nucleotides are TGTGCCAGCAGCTTAGATGGGACAGGGGGAGGCATTCAGTACTTC. Amino acids: CASSLDGTGGGIQYF.

This chain uses TRBV9 with TRBJ1-1; 7 bases agree with TRBD1. The CDR3 spans 15 residues. Germline CDR1 is SGDLS and CDR2 is YYNGEE. V dropped 0 bases and J dropped 1; count of bases not matched to a gene: 3. The CDR3 spells CASSVEYRGNTEAFF. Here the CDR3 DNA reads TGTGCCAGCAGCGTAGAGTACAGGGGGAACACTGAAGCTTTCTTT.

The V call is TRBV4-1, the J call TRBJ2-5; 9 nucleotides align to TRBD2. The CDR3 has 17 amino acids. Per the germline V gene, CDR1 is MGHRA and CDR2 is YSYEKL. Trimming cost V 3 bases and J 2 bases; bases outside gene matches: 10. For the CDR3, the DNA is TGCGCCAGCAGCCAGGCTAGCGGGACGCCTAGTCAAGAGACCCAGTACTTC. It yields the protein CASSQASGTPSQETQYF.

This clone was observed a few times. For the CDR3, the DNA is TGTGCCAGCACCTCAAGTCTGGGAGGCCATACGCAGTATTTT. The encoded protein is CASTSSLGGHTQYF. V gene TRBV11-1 combines with J gene TRBJ2-3; tentative D call: TRBD2 (6 bases). The germline CDR1 and CDR2 sequences are SGHAT and FQDESV (reference sequence). The V end was cut by 7 bases, the J end by 7 bases, with 18 bases between. The CDR3 sequence is 14 residues long.

The sample holds a few counts of this clone. This chain connects TRBV18 to TRBJ1-1, with TRBD1 identical over 7 bases. The germline V gene encodes CDR1 KGHSH and CDR2 LQKENI. With 5 bases clipped from V and 5 bases from J, the junction kept 8 bases outside the gene matches. The CDR3 contains 14 residues. In nucleotides, the CDR3 is TGTGCCAGCTCAACGGGACAGCGAGGAACTGAAGCTTTCTTT. This sequence encodes CASSTGQRGTEAFF.

This chain uses TRBV27 with TRBJ1-2, with TRBD1 matching 10 bases. The CDR3 consists of 16 residues. The ends lost 5 bases at V and 1 base at J; junction bases unmatched: 7. Germline V CDR1 and CDR2: MNHEY, SMNVEV (reference sequence). The DNA for the CDR3 is TGTGCCAGCAGTCCGACAGGGGGCGCGATTAACTATGGCTACACCTTC. As protein: CASSPTGGAINYGYTF.

V gene TRBV6-5 combines with J gene TRBJ2-7; the D gene is possibly TRBD2 (5 bases). Germline loops: CDR1 MNHEY, CDR2 SVGAGI. Trimming left V 2 bases short and J 3 bases short, with 8 bases between. The length of the CDR3 is 13 residues. This CDR3 reads CASSYGRHYEQYF. The CDR3 DNA is TGTGCCAGCAGTTACGGGAGACACTACGAGCAGTACTTC.